The clone carrying this T cell receptor (beta chain) was seen many times. As yet, its antigen is unknown. TCRdb called the 5' RACE reads again in MiXCR, with one record for every CDR3 protein. Seen here are about 500,000 distinct CDR3 sequences, 9.5% to 15% observed once, and the top ten hold around 6.8%. This CDR3 region has 13 residues. Germline V CDR1 and CDR2: KGHDR, SFDVKD. After removal of 10 bases from V and 4 bases from J, the junction contained 7 bases not matched to a gene. This sample is drawn from a study of CD8 T cells in ankylosing spondylitis. General study findings and limits: Apparently characteristic of ankylosing spondylitis blood was a TCR beta motif (under ten highly homologous variants). Matched synovial fluid from ankylosing spondylitis patients was reported to be enriched for disease-linked clones.

The sequence was collected from a male donor with ankylosing spondylitis. The V and J genes are TRBV24-1 and TRBJ1-1, with TRBD1 identical over 8 bases. The sequencing sample was made of blood, either unsorted or a sorted T cell fraction (not recorded which). The DNA of the CDR3 is TGTGCCACTAGCGGACAGGGAGGCACTGAAGCTTTCTTT. It encodes CATSGQGGTEAFF.